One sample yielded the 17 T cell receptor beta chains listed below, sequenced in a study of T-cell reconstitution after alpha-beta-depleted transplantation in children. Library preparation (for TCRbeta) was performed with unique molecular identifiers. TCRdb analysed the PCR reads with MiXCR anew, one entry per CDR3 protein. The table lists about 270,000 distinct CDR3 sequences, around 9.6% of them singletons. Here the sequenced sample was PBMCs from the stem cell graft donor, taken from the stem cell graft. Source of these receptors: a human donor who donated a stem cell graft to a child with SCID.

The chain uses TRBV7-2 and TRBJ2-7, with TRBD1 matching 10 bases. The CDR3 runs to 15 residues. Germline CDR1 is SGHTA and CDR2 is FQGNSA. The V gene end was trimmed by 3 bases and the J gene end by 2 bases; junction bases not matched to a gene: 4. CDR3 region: CASSFGDRGPYEQYF. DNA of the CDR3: TGTGCCAGCAGCTTTGGGGACAGGGGCCCCTACGAGCAGTACTTC.

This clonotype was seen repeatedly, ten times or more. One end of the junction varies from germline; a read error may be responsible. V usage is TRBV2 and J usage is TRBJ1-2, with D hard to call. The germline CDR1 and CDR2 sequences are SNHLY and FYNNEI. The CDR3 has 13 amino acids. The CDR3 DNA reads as TGTGCCAGCAGTGGGGCAGGAAACTATGGCTACACTTTC. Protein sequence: CASSGAGNYGYTF.

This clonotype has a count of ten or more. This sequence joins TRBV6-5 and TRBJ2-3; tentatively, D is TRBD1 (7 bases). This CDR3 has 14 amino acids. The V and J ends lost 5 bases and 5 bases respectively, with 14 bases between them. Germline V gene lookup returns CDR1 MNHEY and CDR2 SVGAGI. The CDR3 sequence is CASSLRGAEDTQYF. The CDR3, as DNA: TGTGCCAGCAGTCTCAGGGGGGCGGAAGATACGCAGTATTTT.

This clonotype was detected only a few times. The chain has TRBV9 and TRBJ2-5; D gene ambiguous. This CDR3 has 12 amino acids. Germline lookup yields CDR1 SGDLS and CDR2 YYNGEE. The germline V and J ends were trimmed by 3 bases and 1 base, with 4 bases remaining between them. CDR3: CASSGIQETQYF. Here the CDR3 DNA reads TGTGCCAGCAGCGGGATCCAAGAGACCCAGTACTTC.

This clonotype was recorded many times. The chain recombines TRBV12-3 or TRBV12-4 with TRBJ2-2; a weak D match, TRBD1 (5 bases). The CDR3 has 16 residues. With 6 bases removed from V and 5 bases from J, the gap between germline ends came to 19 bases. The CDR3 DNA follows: TGTGCCAGCAGGACTCCTTGGCAGGGTTTTACCGGGGAGCTGTTTTTT. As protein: CASRTPWQGFTGELFF.

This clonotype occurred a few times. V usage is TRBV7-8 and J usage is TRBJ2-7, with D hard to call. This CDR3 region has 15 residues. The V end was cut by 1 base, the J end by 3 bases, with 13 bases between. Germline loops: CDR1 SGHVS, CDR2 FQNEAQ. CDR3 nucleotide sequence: TGTGCCAGCAGCTTAGAGTTCGAACGGAACTACGAGCAGTACTTC. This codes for CASSLEFERNYEQYF.

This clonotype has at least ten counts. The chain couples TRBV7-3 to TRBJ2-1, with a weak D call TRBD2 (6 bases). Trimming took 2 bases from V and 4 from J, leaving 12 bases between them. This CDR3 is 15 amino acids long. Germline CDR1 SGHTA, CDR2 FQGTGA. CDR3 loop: CASSLDGGAYNEQFF. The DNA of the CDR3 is TGTGCCAGCAGCTTAGACGGGGGAGCGTACAATGAGCAGTTCTTC.

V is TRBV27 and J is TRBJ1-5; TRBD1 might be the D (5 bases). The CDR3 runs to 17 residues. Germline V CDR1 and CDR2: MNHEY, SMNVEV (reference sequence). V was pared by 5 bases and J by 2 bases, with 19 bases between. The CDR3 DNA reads TGTGCCAGCAGTCCTAGGACACTTATCGGGGGCAATCAGCCCCAGCATTTT. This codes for CASSPRTLIGGNQPQHF.

This CDR3 is CASSVESGTGYEQYF. The CDR3 DNA is TGTGCCAGCAGCGTAGAAAGCGGGACTGGCTACGAGCAGTACTTC. V usage is TRBV9 and J usage is TRBJ2-7; 7 nucleotides align to TRBD2. The CDR3 covers 15 residues. V was clipped by 0 bases and J by 3 bases; unmatched bases: 6. The germline gives CDR1 SGDLS, CDR2 YYNGEE.

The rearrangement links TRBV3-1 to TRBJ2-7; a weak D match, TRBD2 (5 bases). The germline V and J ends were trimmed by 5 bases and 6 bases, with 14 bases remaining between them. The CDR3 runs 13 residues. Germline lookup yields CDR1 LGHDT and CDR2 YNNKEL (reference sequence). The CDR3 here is CASSLGLEGEQYF. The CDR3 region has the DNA TGTGCCAGCAGCTTAGGACTGGAAGGCGAGCAGTACTTC.

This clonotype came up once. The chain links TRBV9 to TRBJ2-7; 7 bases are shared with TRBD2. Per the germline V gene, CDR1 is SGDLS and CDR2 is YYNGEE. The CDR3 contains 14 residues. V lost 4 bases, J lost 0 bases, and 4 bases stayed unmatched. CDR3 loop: CASSTTSVSYEQYF. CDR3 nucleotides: TGTGCCAGCAGCACCACTAGCGTCTCCTACGAGCAGTACTTC.

The CDR3 nucleotides read TGTGCCAGCAGAGGGGGGGTTTGGTACGAGCAGTACTTC. This translates into CASRGGVWYEQYF. This chain connects TRBV27 to TRBJ2-7, with D perhaps TRBD2 (7 bases). The length of the CDR3 is 13 residues. Per germline, CDR1 MNHEY and CDR2 SMNVEV (reference sequence). V shed 6 bases and J shed 4 bases, with 13 bases lying between them.

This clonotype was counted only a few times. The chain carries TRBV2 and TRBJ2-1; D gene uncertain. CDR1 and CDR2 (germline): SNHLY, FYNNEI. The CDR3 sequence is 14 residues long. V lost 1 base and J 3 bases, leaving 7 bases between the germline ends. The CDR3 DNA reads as TGTGCCAGCAGTGAAGGCAGTTTCTACAATGAGCAGTTCTTC. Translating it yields CASSEGSFYNEQFF.

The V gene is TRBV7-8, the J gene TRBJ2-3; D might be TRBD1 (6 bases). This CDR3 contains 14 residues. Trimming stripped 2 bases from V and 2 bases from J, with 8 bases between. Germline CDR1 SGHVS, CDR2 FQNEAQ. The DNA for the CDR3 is TGTGCCAGCAGCTTACGGGACAACACAGATACGCAGTATTTT. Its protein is CASSLRDNTDTQYF.

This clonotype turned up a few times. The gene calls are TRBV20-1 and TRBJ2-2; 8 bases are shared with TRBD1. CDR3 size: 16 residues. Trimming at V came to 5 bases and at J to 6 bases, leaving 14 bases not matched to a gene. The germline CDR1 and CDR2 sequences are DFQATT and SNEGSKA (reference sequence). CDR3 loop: CSAPSPAGGLSGELFF. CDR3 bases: TGCAGTGCTCCCTCGCCGGCAGGGGGCTTATCCGGGGAGCTGTTTTTT.

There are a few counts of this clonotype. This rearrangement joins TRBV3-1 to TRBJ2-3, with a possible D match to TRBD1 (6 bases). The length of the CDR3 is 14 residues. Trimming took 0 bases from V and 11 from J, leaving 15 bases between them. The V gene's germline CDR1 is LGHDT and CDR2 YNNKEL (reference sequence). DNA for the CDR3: TGTGCCAGCAGCCAAGACCCTGAGGGGGATGAGCAGTATTTT. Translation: CASSQDPEGDEQYF.

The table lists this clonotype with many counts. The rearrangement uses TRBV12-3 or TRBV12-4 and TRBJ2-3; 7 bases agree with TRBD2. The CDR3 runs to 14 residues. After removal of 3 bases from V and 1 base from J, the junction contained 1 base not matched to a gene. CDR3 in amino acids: CASSFTSGTDTQYF. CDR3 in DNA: TGTGCCAGCAGTTTCACTAGCGGCACAGATACGCAGTATTTT.